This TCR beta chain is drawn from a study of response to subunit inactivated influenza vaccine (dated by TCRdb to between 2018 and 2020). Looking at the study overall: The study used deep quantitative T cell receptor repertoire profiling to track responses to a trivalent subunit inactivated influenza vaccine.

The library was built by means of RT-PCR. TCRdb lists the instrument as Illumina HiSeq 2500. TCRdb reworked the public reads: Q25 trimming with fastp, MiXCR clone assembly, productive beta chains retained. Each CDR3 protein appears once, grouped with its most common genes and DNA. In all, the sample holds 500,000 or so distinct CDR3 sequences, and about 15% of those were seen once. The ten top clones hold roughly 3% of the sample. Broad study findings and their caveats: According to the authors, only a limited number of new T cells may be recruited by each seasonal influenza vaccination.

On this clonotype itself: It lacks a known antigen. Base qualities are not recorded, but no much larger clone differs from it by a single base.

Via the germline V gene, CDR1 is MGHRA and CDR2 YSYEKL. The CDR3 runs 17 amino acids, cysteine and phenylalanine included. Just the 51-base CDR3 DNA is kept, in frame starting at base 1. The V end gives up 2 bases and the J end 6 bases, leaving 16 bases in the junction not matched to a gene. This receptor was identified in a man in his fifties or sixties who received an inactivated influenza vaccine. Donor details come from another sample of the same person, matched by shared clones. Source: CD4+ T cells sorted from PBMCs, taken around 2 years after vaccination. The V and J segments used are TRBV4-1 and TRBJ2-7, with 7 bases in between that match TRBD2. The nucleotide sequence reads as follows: TGCGCCAGCAGCCAACTATTGGCGGGGGTGCCGGATCGCGAGCAGTACTTC. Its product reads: CASSQLLAGVPDREQYF.